The clone carrying this T cell receptor (beta chain) has only a few counts. The data were taken from a study of blood T cells in healthy people across ages. A second about 6 to 12 cycle PCR used barcoded and J-beta primers. TCRdb reprocessed the 5' RACE reads with MiXCR, giving one entry per CDR3 protein. The data contain fewer than 1,200,000 distinct CDR3 sequences, around 25% of them singletons. In germline, CDR1 is LGHNA, CDR2 YNFKEQ. The CDR3 contains 14 residues. V trimming: 3 bases; J trimming: 11 bases; junction bases outside the gene matches: 11. The same data also went into a second study, on T cells of mothers and their children.

The chain uses TRBV4-2 and TRBJ1-1; 8 nucleotides match TRBD1. The sequence was obtained from a girl aged 2-15 years in good health. Sequenced material: blood. The CDR3 nucleotides are TGTGCCAGCAGCCACCAGGGGGCTCGGGGACTGGCTTTCTTT. It codes for CASSHQGARGLAFF.